This T cell receptor beta chain was captured in a study of OX40 agonist ivuxolimab in advanced cancers. The overall study: Patients with hepatocellular carcinoma, melanoma, renal cell or head and neck cancer made up the dose-escalation patients.

J lost 0 bases, V lost 1 base, and 5 bases had no gene match. Germline loops: CDR1 SGHKS, CDR2 YYEKEE (reference sequence). CDR3 length: 17 amino acids. General observations from the study: Relative to CD4+, CD8+ T cells held more expanded clones on average. Several nonresponders also turned out to have low normalized T-cell clonal expansion.

Baseline was the first blood sampling point, followed by cycle 4 day 1 and cycle 7 day 1. Clones were read by immunoSEQ multiplex PCR, and TCRdb kept only the in-frame ones, dropping some. Among 60,000 to 85,000 clones listed, more than 75% were seen once. This clone appeared once. Its specificity is not known. The V call is TRBV5-5, the J call TRBJ2-2; TRBD2 agrees at 8 bases. The source of this sequence is an adult with an advanced solid tumor such as melanoma, head and neck, liver or kidney cancer. The sequenced sample was CD4+ or CD8+ T cells sorted from blood, obtained in a trial of the OX40 agonist ivuxolimab. DNA for the CDR3: TGTGCCAGCAGCTTGCGGAGCGGGGGCCCGAACACCGGGGAGCTGTTTTTT. It is translated as CASSLRSGGPNTGELFF. The full variable domain, in which reference TRBV5-5 and TRBJ2-2 provide the parts outside the CDR3, is DAGVTQSPTHLIKTRGQQVTLRCSPISGHKSVSWYQQVLGQGPQFIFQYYEKEERGRGNFPDRFSARQFPNYSSELNVNALLLGDSALYLCASSLRSGGPNTGELFFGEGSRLTVL.